This T cell receptor (beta chain) was recorded in a study of blood T cell repertoires in COVID-19. Study-wide context: Sites in the United States, Italy and Spain provided acute and convalescent COVID-19 samples. T cells, B-cell-depleted T cells, or PBMCs provided the cDNA or gDNA that served as material.

Authors' data handling: By means of reference gene primer amplification, nucleated cell counts were estimated. Profiled with immunoSEQ multiplex PCR; TCRdb holds only in-frame clones, not every one. V, J and clone size are those of that table, while D and trimming were read from the DNA. Of around 150,000 clones listed, about 85% are singletons. The V gene lost 4 bases and the J gene lost 8 bases, with 19 bases spanning the gap. The CDR3 loop spans 15 amino acids. Germline values: CDR1 SGDLS, CDR2 YYNGEE. The sample consisted of peripheral blood. The receptor comes from a man aged 40-49 years with acute or convalescent COVID-19. The rearrangement uses TRBV9 and TRBJ1-5; a weak D match, TRBD1 (6 bases). The CDR3 sequence: CASSIQNFRGKPQHF. The CDR3 DNA follows: TGTGCCAGCAGCATTCAGAATTTCAGGGGCAAGCCCCAGCATTTT.